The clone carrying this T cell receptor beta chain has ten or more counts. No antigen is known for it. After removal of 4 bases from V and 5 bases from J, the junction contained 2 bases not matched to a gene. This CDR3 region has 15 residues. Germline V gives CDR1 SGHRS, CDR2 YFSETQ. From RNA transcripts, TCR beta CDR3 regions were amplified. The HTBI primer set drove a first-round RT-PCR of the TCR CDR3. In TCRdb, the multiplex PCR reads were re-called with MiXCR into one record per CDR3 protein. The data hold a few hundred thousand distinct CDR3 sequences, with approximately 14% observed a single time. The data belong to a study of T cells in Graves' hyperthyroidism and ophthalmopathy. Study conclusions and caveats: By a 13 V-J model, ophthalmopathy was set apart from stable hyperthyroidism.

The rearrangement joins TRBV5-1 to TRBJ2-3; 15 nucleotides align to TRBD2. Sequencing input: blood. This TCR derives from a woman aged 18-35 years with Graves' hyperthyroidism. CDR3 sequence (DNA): TGCGCCAGCAGCGGACTAGCGGGAGGGCAAGATACGCAGTATTTT. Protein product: CASSGLAGGQDTQYF.